These T cell receptor beta chains were read from a single sample in a study of blood T cell repertoires in COVID-19. Some clones are missing from TCRdb's copy, which holds only in-frame ones; the method was immunoSEQ multiplex PCR. The sample consists of 170,000 or so clones, about 88% of them appearing once. Material: PBMCs or T cells enriched from blood (not recorded which). Receptors were obtained from a woman between 18 and 29 years old who had recovered from COVID-19. CDR3s include the opening cysteine and the closing phenylalanine or tryptophan. The D gene is left open where the match is weak. A row's size may be missing; if present it is once, few, many or a size class.

>TRBJ2-1|TRBV28|12|-|-
CASSPRVHEQFF
TGTGCCAGCAGCCCCAGGGTACATGAGCAGTTCTTC
>TRBJ2-7|TRBV5-1|11|-|-
CASHSSYEQYF
TGCGCCAGCCATAGCTCCTACGAGCAGTACTTC
>TRBJ2-3|TRBV7-3|16|-|TRBD2
CASSSGLAGGTDTQYF
TGTGCCAGCAGCTCAGGACTAGCGGGAGGCACAGATACGCAGTATTTT
>TRBJ2-3|TRBV6-5|15|-|-
CASSFRGTSTDTQYF
TGTGCCAGCAGTTTTCGGGGAACTAGCACAGATACGCAGTATTTT
>TRBJ1-5|TRBV3-1/TRBV3-2|18|-|-
CASSQGRRAMSLDQPQHF
TGTGCCAGCAGCCAAGGGCGGAGGGCCATGTCTTTGGATCAGCCCCAGCATTTT
>TRBJ2-1|TRBV5-1|18|-|-
CASSQGDILFLSYNEQFF
TGCGCCAGCAGCCAAGGGGACATTCTCTTCCTCTCCTACAATGAGCAGTTCTTC
>TRBJ2-1|TRBV30|13|-|TRBD2
CAWRAGAYNEQFF
TGTGCCTGGAGAGCGGGGGCTTACAATGAGCAGTTCTTC
>TRBJ2-2|TRBV18|15|-|TRBD1
CASSPGQGNTGELFF
TGTGCCAGCTCACCAGGACAGGGGAACACCGGGGAGCTGTTTTTT
>TRBJ1-1|TRBV23-1|16|-|TRBD1
CASSQCGVKGTGGAFF
TGCGCCAGCAGTCAATGCGGGGTAAAAGGGACAGGGGGAGCTTTCTTT
>TRBJ1-2|TRBV19|13|-|TRBD1
CATAPQGVYGYTF
TGTGCCACCGCCCCCCAGGGGGTTTATGGCTACACCTTC
>TRBJ1-1|TRBV27|14|-|-
CASSFRGPNTEAFF
TGTGCCAGCAGTTTCAGGGGTCCGAACACTGAAGCTTTCTTT
>TRBJ1-2|TRBV18|14|-|TRBD1
CASSPEGQGFGYTF
TGTGCCAGCTCACCAGAGGGACAGGGCTTTGGCTACACCTTC
>TRBJ2-5|TRBV4-2|17|-|TRBD2
CASTERTIAGKGETQYF
TGTGCCAGCACCGAACGCACCATAGCGGGAAAAGGAGAGACCCAGTACTTC
>TRBJ1-2|TRBV4-2|18|-|-
CASSQENLVSGLGYGYTF
TGTGCCAGCAGCCAAGAGAATTTGGTTTCCGGGTTGGGCTATGGCTACACCTTC
>TRBJ1-4|TRBV6-5|13|-|-
CASRYGGEEKLFF
TGTGCCAGCAGATATGGAGGCGAAGAAAAACTGTTTTTT
>TRBJ1-2|TRBV20-1|11|few|-
CSASPNYGYTF
TGCAGTGCTAGTCCGAACTATGGCTACACCTTC
>TRBJ2-3|TRBV12-3/TRBV12-4|12|-|-
CASRFTSATQYF
TGTGCCAGCAGGTTTACTTCAGCGACGCAGTATTTT